The T cell receptor (beta chain) described here comes from a study of blood T cell repertoires in COVID-19. Deletions cut 0 bases from V and 7 bases from J, with 4 bases between. The CDR3 is 11 amino acids. Germline-derived CDR1 and CDR2 are SGHRS and YFSETQ. Authors' data handling: Amplification of reference gene primers provided the estimated nucleated cell counts. Data came from immunoSEQ multiplex PCR; TCRdb stores just in-frame clones and leaves some out. V and J calls and clone size are copied from that table; D and trimming were computed from the DNA. The sample has around 43,000 clones; 89% are singletons.

This sequence originates from a human donor in a cohort sampled during active COVID-19. Sequencing was carried out using peripheral blood. The genes are TRBV5-1 and TRBJ1-1; no clear D. DNA of the CDR3: TGCGCCAGCAGCTTGGCGGGTGAAGCTTTCTTT. Protein product: CASSLAGEAFF.